The clone carrying this T cell receptor (beta chain) was counted between two and nine times. What it binds is not known. This entry comes from a study of response to subunit inactivated influenza vaccine. General observations from the study: Authors suggested that a seasonal influenza vaccination recruits few new T cells each time.

The CDR3 contains 15 residues. Trimming took 1 base from V and 4 from J, leaving 11 bases between them. Germline CDR1 is SGHVS and CDR2 is FQNEAQ. One entry per CDR3 protein results from TCRdb running MiXCR on the RT-PCR reads. This table holds more than 700,000 distinct CDR3 sequences, about 20% found once. This specimen was PBMCs from blood, taken 4 to 6 days after vaccination. This receptor was taken from a man between 45 and 60 years old who received an inactivated influenza vaccine. The gene calls are TRBV7-8 and TRBJ1-5; D gene ambiguous. The CDR3 spells CASSLERAGNQPQHF. The CDR3 DNA sequence: TGTGCCAGCAGCTTAGAAAGGGCTGGGAATCAGCCCCAGCATTTT.